Sequencing of this T cell receptor beta chain was carried out in a study of T-cell reconstitution after alpha-beta-depleted transplantation in children. Broader study findings: T-cell numbers and diversity one year post-transplant derived largely from freshly generated T cells. Elevated TCRbeta diversity at day 60 was traced, in some patients, to surviving recipient T cells and thymic progenitors. The study reportedly traced alpha-beta T cells about two months after transplant to several hundred expanded graft clones.

This clonotype was seen ten or more times. As yet, its antigen is unknown. Unique molecular identifiers were incorporated into the prepared TCRbeta library. TCRdb used MiXCR to reprocess the PCR reads, holding one entry per CDR3 protein. In the table there are approximately 230,000 distinct CDR3 sequences, roughly 25% of which are singletons. The CDR3 extends over 11 amino acids. With 2 bases removed from V and 14 bases from J, the gap between germline ends came to 12 bases. The sequence was collected from a female patient between 2 and 15 years old who had a stem cell transplant for congenital amegakaryocytic thrombocytopenia, so the T cells may come from the graft donor. The rearrangement joins TRBV12-3 or TRBV12-4 to TRBJ1-1; weak D call: TRBD1 (5 bases). The sequenced sample was PBMCs, mostly from graft donor cells, obtained 360 days after TCRalphabeta/CD19-depleted stem cell transplant. The CDR3 loop is CASSLRGSGFF. The CDR3 nucleotides are TGTGCCAGCAGTTTAAGGGGCTCGGGGTTCTTT.